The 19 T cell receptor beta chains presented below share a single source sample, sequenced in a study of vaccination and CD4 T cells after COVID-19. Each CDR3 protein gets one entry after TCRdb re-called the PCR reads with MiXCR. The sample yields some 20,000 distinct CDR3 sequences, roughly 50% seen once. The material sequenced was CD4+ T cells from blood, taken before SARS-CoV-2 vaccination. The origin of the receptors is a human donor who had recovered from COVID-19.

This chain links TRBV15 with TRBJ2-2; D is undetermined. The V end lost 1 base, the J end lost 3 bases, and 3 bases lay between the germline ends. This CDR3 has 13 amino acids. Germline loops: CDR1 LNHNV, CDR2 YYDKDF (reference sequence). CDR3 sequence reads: CATSRVDTGELFF. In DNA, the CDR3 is TGTGCCACCAGCAGAGTGGACACCGGGGAGCTGTTTTTT.

DNA for the CDR3: TGTGCCAGCAGCACCCGCCCGGGAGATACGCAGTATTTT. Encoded protein: CASSTRPGDTQYF. The chain carries TRBV4-2 and TRBJ2-3; no reliable D call. Trimming stripped 5 bases from V and 5 bases from J, with 11 bases between. Germline assignment: CDR1 LGHNA and CDR2 YNFKEQ. The CDR3 covers 13 residues.

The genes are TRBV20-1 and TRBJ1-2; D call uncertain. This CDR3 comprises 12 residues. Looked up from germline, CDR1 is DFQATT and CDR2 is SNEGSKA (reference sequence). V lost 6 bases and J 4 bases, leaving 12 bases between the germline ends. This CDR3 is CSAWTGIYGYTF. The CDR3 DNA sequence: TGCAGTGCCTGGACGGGAATCTATGGCTACACCTTC.

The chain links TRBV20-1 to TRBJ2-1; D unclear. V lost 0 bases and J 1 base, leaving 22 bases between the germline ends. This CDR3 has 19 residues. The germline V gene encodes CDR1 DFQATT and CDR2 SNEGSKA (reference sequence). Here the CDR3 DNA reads TGCAGTGCTAGAGATTTCTCGTCGCTGCGACTTACTTCCTACAATGAGCAGTTCTTC. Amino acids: CSARDFSSLRLTSYNEQFF.

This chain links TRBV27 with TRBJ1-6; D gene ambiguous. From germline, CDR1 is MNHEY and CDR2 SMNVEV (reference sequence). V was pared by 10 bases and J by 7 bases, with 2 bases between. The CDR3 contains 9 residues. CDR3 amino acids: CATNSPLHF. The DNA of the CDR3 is TGTGCCACCAATTCACCCCTCCACTTT.

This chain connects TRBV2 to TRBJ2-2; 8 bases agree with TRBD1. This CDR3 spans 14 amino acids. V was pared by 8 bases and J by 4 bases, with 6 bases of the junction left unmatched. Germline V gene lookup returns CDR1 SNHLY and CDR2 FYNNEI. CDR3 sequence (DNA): TGTGCCAGCTTGGGGGACAGGTTCACCGGGGAGCTGTTTTTT. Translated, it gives CASLGDRFTGELFF. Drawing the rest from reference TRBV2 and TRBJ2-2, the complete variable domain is EPEVTQTPSHQVTQMGQEVILRCVPISNHLYFYWYRQILGQKVEFLVSFYNNEISEKSEIFDDQFSVERPDGSNFTLKIRSTKLEDSAMYFCASLGDRFTGELFFGEGSRLTVL.

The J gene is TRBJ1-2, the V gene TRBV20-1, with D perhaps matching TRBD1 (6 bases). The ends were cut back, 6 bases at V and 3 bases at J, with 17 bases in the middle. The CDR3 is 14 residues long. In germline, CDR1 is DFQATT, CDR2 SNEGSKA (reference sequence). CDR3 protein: CSAGGGSFDYGYTF. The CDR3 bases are TGCAGTGCCGGAGGGGGATCTTTTGACTATGGCTACACCTTC.

The chain's CDR3 is CASRRAGAGTDTQYF. CDR3 DNA sequence: TGTGCCAGCAGAAGAGCGGGAGCTGGCACAGATACGCAGTATTTT. V is TRBV6-4 and J is TRBJ2-3, with 8 bases fitting TRBD2. Germline V gene data show CDR1 as MRHNA and CDR2 as SNTAGT. Germline trimming cut 6 bases from V and 1 base from J; bases unmatched to any gene: 6. This CDR3 contains 15 residues.

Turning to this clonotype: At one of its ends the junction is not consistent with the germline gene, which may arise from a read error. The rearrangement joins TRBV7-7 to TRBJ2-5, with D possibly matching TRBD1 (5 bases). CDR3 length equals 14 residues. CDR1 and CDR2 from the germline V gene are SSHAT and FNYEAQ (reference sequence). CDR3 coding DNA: TGTGCTAGCAGCCCTACAGGTCCCCAAGAGACCCAGTACTTC. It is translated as CASSPTGPQETQYF.

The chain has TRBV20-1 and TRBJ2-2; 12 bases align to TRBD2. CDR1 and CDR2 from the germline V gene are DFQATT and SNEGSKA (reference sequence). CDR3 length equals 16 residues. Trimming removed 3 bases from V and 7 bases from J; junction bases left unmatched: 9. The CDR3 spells CSAREPSGRVVGELFF. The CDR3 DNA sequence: TGCAGTGCTAGGGAGCCTAGCGGGAGGGTTGTCGGGGAGCTGTTTTTT.

The CDR3 DNA reads TGTGCCAGCAGCTTACTAGCGAGCTCCTACAATGAGCAGTTCTTC. This translates into CASSLLASSYNEQFF. V usage is TRBV7-2 and J usage is TRBJ2-1, with a weak D call TRBD2 (6 bases). The CDR3 contains 15 residues. With 2 bases removed from V and 0 bases from J, the gap between germline ends came to 8 bases. CDR1 and CDR2 (germline): SGHTA, FQGNSA.

CDR3 DNA sequence: TGTGCCAGCAGCCCAACTAGCGCAGATACGCAGTATTTT. As protein: CASSPTSADTQYF. V gene TRBV7-3 combines with J gene TRBJ2-3; TRBD2 agrees at 7 bases. Germline values: CDR1 SGHTA, CDR2 FQGTGA. J gave up 4 bases and V 5 bases, and 3 bases lay outside the gene matches. This CDR3 region has 13 residues.

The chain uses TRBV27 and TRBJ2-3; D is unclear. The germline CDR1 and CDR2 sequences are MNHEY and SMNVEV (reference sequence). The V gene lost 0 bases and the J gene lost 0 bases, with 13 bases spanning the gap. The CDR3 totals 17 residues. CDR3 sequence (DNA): TGTGCCAGCAGTTTATCGAAAGCACAGATTAGCACAGATACGCAGTATTTT. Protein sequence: CASSLSKAQISTDTQYF.

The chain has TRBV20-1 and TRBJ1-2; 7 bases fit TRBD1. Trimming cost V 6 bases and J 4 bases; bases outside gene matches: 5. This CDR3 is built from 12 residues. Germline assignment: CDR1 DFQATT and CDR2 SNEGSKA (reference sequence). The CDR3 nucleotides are TGCAGTGCCAGACAGGGATTCTATGGCTACACCTTC. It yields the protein CSARQGFYGYTF.

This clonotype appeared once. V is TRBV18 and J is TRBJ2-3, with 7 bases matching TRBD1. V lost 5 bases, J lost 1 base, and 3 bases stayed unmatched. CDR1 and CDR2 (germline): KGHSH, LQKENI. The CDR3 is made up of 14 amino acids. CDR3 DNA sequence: TGTGCCAGCTCAAACAGGGGAGGCACAGATACGCAGTATTTT. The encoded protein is CASSNRGGTDTQYF.

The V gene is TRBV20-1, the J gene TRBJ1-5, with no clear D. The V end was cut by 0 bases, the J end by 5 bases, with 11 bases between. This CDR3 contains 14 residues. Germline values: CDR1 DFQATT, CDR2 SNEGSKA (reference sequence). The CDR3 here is CSARDNLNHQPQHF. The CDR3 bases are TGCAGTGCTAGAGATAACCTTAACCATCAGCCCCAGCATTTT.

The CDR3 here is CALWEENTGELFF. DNA for the CDR3: TGTGCCCTGTGGGAGGAAAACACCGGGGAGCTGTTTTTT. The J gene is TRBJ2-2, the V gene TRBV7-7; weak D call: TRBD2 (6 bases). The CDR3 is 13 residues long. CDR1 is SSHAT and CDR2 is FNYEAQ in the germline V gene (reference sequence). V dropped 11 bases and J dropped 2 bases, with 12 bases sitting between them.

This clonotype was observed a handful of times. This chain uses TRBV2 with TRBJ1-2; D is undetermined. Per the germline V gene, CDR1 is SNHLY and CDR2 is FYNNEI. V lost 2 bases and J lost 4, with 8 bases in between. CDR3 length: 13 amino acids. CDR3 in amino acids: CASSERPGYGYTF. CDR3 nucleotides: TGTGCCAGCAGTGAACGGCCGGGCTATGGCTACACCTTC.

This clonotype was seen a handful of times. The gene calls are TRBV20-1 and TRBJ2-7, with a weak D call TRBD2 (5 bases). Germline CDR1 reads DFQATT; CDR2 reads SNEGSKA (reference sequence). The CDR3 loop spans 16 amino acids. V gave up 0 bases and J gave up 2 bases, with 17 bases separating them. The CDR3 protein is CSARDEDPRGAYEQYF. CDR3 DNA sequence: TGCAGTGCTAGAGATGAGGACCCCCGGGGTGCCTACGAGCAGTACTTC.